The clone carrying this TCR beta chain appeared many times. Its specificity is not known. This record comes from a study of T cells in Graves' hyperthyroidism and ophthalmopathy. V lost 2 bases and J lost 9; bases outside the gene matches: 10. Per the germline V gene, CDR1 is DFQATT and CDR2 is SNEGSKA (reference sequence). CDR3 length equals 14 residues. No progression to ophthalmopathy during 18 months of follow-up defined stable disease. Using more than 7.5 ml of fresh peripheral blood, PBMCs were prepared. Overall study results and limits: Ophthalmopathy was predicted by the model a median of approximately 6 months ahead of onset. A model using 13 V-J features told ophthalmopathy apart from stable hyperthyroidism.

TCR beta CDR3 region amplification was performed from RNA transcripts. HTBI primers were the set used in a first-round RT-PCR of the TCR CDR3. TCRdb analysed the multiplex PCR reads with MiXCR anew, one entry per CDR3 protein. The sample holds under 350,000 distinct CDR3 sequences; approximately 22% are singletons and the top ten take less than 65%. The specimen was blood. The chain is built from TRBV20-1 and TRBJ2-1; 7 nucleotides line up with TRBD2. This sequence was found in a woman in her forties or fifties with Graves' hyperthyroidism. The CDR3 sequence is CSARPFAGDSEQFF. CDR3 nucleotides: TGCAGTGCTAGACCCTTTGCGGGAGATAGTGAGCAGTTCTTC.